A selection of T cell receptor beta chains follows, all from one sample in a study of cytomegalovirus exposure and HLA in healthy donors. Using immunoSEQ multiplex PCR, the repertoire was profiled, and TCRdb retains in-frame clones only, with some absent. The sample consists of some 90,000 clones, approximately 88% of them appearing once. Specimen: PBMCs. Receptors were obtained from a woman aged 25 to 39 in good health and CMV-seronegative. Both conserved end residues are part of each CDR3. A D gene is named only where the DNA matches it firmly. Clone size appears in some rows only: once, few, many, or a class for an expanded clone.

abundance: -; v_gene: TRBV15; j_gene: TRBJ1-2; d_gene: -; CDR3nt: TGTGCCACCAGCGGCACAGGCTATGGCTACACCTTC; CDR3aa: CATSGTGYGYTF
abundance: -; v_gene: TRBV7-9; j_gene: TRBJ1-1; d_gene: TRBD1; CDR3nt: TGTGCCAGCAGCCCGGACAGGGGGTTCACTGAAGCTTTCTTT; CDR3aa: CASSPDRGFTEAFF
abundance: -; v_gene: TRBV7-7; j_gene: TRBJ2-5; d_gene: TRBD1; CDR3nt: TGTGCCAGCAGCTTTAACAGGGGGGAGACCCAGTACTTC; CDR3aa: CASSFNRGETQYF
abundance: -; v_gene: TRBV6-1; j_gene: TRBJ1-2; d_gene: -; CDR3nt: TGTGCCAGTGAAAGAAGGGGTATCTATGGCTACACCTTC; CDR3aa: CASERRGIYGYTF
abundance: once; v_gene: TRBV15; j_gene: TRBJ1-6; d_gene: TRBD1; CDR3nt: TGTGCCACCAGCAGAGGGACAGGCTCTTATTCACCCCTCCACTTT; CDR3aa: CATSRGTGSYSPLHF
abundance: few; v_gene: TRBV5-4; j_gene: TRBJ2-7; d_gene: TRBD2; CDR3nt: TGTGCCAGCAGCCCGGGACTAGCGGTTCCCGAGCAGTACTTC; CDR3aa: CASSPGLAVPEQYF
abundance: -; v_gene: TRBV2; j_gene: TRBJ2-3; d_gene: TRBD2; CDR3nt: TGTGCCAGCAGAGAACGAACTAGCGGGGGGGCCGTGGATACGCAGTATTTT; CDR3aa: CASRERTSGGAVDTQYF
abundance: -; v_gene: TRBV21-1; j_gene: TRBJ2-1; d_gene: -; CDR3nt: TGTGCCAGCAGCAAGTGCGGGACTAGCGGGAAACGTGGTGACAATGAGCAGTTCTTC; CDR3aa: CASSKCGTSGKRGDNEQFF
abundance: -; v_gene: TRBV4-1; j_gene: TRBJ2-7; d_gene: TRBD2; CDR3nt: TGCGCCAGCAGCCAAGAGGAACTAGCGGTCCACTACGAGCAGTACTTC; CDR3aa: CASSQEELAVHYEQYF
abundance: -; v_gene: TRBV2; j_gene: TRBJ2-5; d_gene: -; CDR3nt: TGTGCCAGCAGTGCCGAAGAGACCCAGTACTTC; CDR3aa: CASSAEETQYF
abundance: -; v_gene: TRBV4-2; j_gene: TRBJ2-1; d_gene: -; CDR3nt: TGTGCCAGCAGCCAAGGATCCCCCTTTGGTCGCGCGGCGCAAGGTGCGTTCTTC; CDR3aa: CASSQGSPFGRAAQGAFF
abundance: -; v_gene: TRBV6-5; j_gene: TRBJ1-1; d_gene: TRBD1; CDR3nt: TGTGCCAGCAGTTATCGCGGGGTTCAGGGGGTTACTGAAGCTTTCTTT; CDR3aa: CASSYRGVQGVTEAFF
abundance: few; v_gene: TRBV6-1; j_gene: TRBJ2-2; d_gene: -; CDR3nt: TGTGCCAGCACACGGACAGACAACACCGGGGAGCTGTTTTTT; CDR3aa: CASTRTDNTGELFF
abundance: -; v_gene: TRBV5-8; j_gene: TRBJ1-5; d_gene: TRBD1; CDR3nt: TGTGCCAGCAGGCAGGACAGGGGTCGCAATCAGCCCCAGCATTTT; CDR3aa: CASRQDRGRNQPQHF
abundance: once; v_gene: TRBV29-1; j_gene: TRBJ1-1; d_gene: -; CDR3nt: TGCAGCGTTGACAACGGAAAGGGGCCCACTGAAGCTTTCTTT; CDR3aa: CSVDNGKGPTEAFF